The entry below describes one TCR beta chain. Seattle-derived patients entered the study during active infection and were followed longitudinally. The record originates from a study of blood T cell repertoires in COVID-19. For the study at large: Italy, Spain and the United States were the sources of the convalescent and acute COVID-19 samples. Sample material is recorded as cDNA or gDNA derived from T cells, B-cell-depleted T cells, or PBMCs.

Original data processing: Estimation of nucleated cell counts relied on the amplification of reference gene primers. Only in-frame clones appear in the TCRdb table, and some are missing; sequencing was by immunoSEQ multiplex PCR. V and J calls and clone size are those listed in that table; D and trimming were worked out from the DNA. The data hold about 300,000 clones, with about nine tenths observed a single time. The CDR3 consists of 11 residues. V was cut by 5 bases and J by 5 bases, with 6 bases left in between. The receptor was isolated from a woman aged 45-65 years with COVID-19, enrolled during active disease. Sequencing used peripheral blood. The chain recombines TRBV12-3 or TRBV12-4 with TRBJ2-5; D is ambiguous. Here the CDR3 reads CASSQWETQYF. In DNA form, the CDR3 reads TGTGCCAGCAGTCAGTGGGAGACCCAGTACTTC.